This T cell receptor beta chain is from a study of shared clonotypes between healthy human individuals (TCRdb year 2020). Context from the whole study: A few men and two women, aged 18 to 49 years, made up the cohort. For each donor, CD4 naive and CD4 memory were each run on three plates, CD8 naive on two plates, and CD8 memory on one plate. Blood TCR repertoires of roughly five healthy adults were deeply sequenced to estimate repertoire size and the extent of clonotype sharing between individuals. Libraries were prepared and TCR repertoires were sequenced by different laboratories using diverse techniques, in order to increase sequencing depth and limit assay-specific biases. Between about 0.8 and 9 billion PBMCs per donor were obtained by leukapheresis. General conclusions and limits of the study: Only blood was sampled, and tissue TCR repertoires likely differ from those in blood. Roughly 5% of naive CD4, 3.5% of naive CD8, around 2.3% of memory CD4, and 0.4% of memory CD8 clonotypes were shared across a handful of donors. Naive subsets generally had larger estimated clonotype richness than memory subsets. Based on pairwise subsampling, the degree of clonotype sharing among donors was expected to be affected by sequencing depth. The small number of donors limited the genetic and exposure-history diversity represented. Rarefaction of sorted-subset datasets indicated incomplete sequencing despite the large sequencing depth. Clonotypes shared by all four sorted-subset donors showed higher generation probabilities than non-shared clonotypes.

Using the deep immunoSEQ assay, multiplex PCR amplified TCR CDR3 regions from genomic DNA. Extracted genomic DNA from each cell subset was distributed evenly across all wells of several immunoSEQ 96-well plates, and each plate was treated as a replicate. For sorted subsets, each replicate PCR was loaded with roughly 190 ng genomic DNA, equivalent to approximately 33,000 T cell genomes. Purified libraries were quantified with a Qubit 3.0 fluorometer, sized on a Bioanalyzer 2100, and re-quantified with the KAPA Library Quantification kit. Every immunoSEQ 96-well plate was sequenced on a dedicated single-read 150-cycle Illumina NextSeq 550 flow cell. Per the authors' processing: Because the immunoSEQ output included only junctional sequences and no quality scores, the filtering could not be the same as the filtering used for full-length reads. To assign V/J genes and CDR3, sequences were annotated using PyIR, a Python wrapper for IgBLAST v1.9, with IMGT germline references. Reads were filtered out if the reads had weak V/J assignments (E-value above 1e-6), no CDR3, stop codons, out-of-frame junctions, or ambiguous translated residues. A V3J clonotype was defined by an identical inferred V gene, J gene, and CDR3 amino acid sequence. The percentage overlap between two repertoires was calculated by dividing the number of shared unique clonotypes by the size of the smaller repertoire. Richness of each repertoire was evaluated using RTK rarefaction, the Chao1 estimator, and Recon v2.1 estimates of unobserved clonotypes. Generation probabilities were computed with OLGA for all TCRbeta clonotypes obtained by the gDNA method from a handful of donors. This is the immuneACCESS table as TCRdb keeps it, with only in-frame sequences that have V and J called. A part of the clones is gone; compared with another copy, unresolved V genes explain less than half, and the rest is unexplained. From that table come the V and J calls and clone size; the DNA was used to work out D and trimming. The sample data list almost 750,000 clones, and roughly two thirds of these were observed just once. Clones ranked in the top ten supply roughly 1.8% of the sample.

For this clone: The antigen it recognizes is unknown. No quality values exist for individual bases; no much larger clone is one base distant.

Healthy HIV-negative adults with no recently reported acute infections or vaccinations were included as donors. Every donor was a Caucasian adult residing in Nashville, Tennessee, USA. CD4+ T cells were enriched by magnetic negative selection; naive cells were then positively selected on CD45RA, and the negative fraction formed the memory subset. Blood was collected by leukapheresis, and PBMCs were isolated by Ficoll-Histopaque density gradient centrifugation and then cryopreserved in liquid nitrogen vapor phase. Purity and quantity of every magnetically sorted T cell population were checked by analytical flow cytometry. Genomic DNA was isolated from every sorted fraction and measured by UV absorbance on a Nanodrop 2000c. Trimming removed 2 bases from V and 4 bases from J; the gene matches leave 6 bases unexplained. The CDR1 and CDR2 encoded by the germline V gene are SGHTA and FQGTGA. The CDR3 numbers 16 residues from cysteine through phenylalanine. The read is trimmed to its CDR3 DNA, 48 bases read in frame from base 1.

The clonotype originates from a woman under 40 in good health. The chain is encoded by TRBV7-3 joined to TRBJ2-3, and 10 bases in between align with TRBD2. The sequenced sample consisted of memory CD4+ T cells sorted from blood. The sample's cell subset or site label, in plain terms: CD45RA-negative fraction. The CDR3 has the sequence CASSLWLAGVADTQYF. The sequence in DNA is TGTGCCAGCAGCTTATGGCTAGCGGGAGTTGCAGATACGCAGTATTTT.